The 17 T cell receptor beta chains below come from one sample, sequenced in a study of T cell responses to AZD1222 COVID-19 vaccine. Using immunoSEQ multiplex PCR, the repertoire was profiled, and TCRdb retains in-frame clones only, with some absent. The sample yields 140,000 to 150,000 clones, 70% to 90% seen once. Source: peripheral blood, taken on day 0 of AZD1222 vaccination. These receptor sequences come from an adult in good health.

This clone was counted a few times. V usage is TRBV7-9 and J usage is TRBJ2-7; 7 nucleotides align to TRBD2. V lost 10 bases, J lost 1 base, and 10 bases stayed unmatched. The CDR3 has 14 amino acids. Per germline, CDR1 SEHNR and CDR2 FQNEAQ (reference sequence). The chain's CDR3 is CAIKRDYESYEQYF. CDR3 bases: TGTGCCATCAAGCGGGACTACGAGTCCTACGAGCAGTACTTC.

The genes are TRBV10-1 and TRBJ2-2, with D perhaps being TRBD1 or TRBD2 (5 bases each). The CDR3 runs to 19 residues. Trimming took 0 bases from V and 3 from J, leaving 20 bases between them. Germline V gene data show CDR1 as WNHNN and CDR2 as SYGVQD (reference sequence). The CDR3 region is CASSESRHWDPSYTGELFF. The CDR3, as DNA: TGCGCCAGCAGTGAGTCCCGTCACTGGGACCCGTCCTACACCGGGGAGCTGTTTTTT.

The CDR3 here is CASSLVPNYNEQFF. For the CDR3, the DNA is TGCGCCAGCAGCTTGGTACCTAACTACAATGAGCAGTTCTTC. This sequence joins TRBV5-1 and TRBJ2-1; no reliable D call. Germline V gives CDR1 SGHRS, CDR2 YFSETQ. V was pared by 0 bases and J by 3 bases, with 7 bases between. CDR3 length: 14 residues.

CDR3 DNA sequence: TGTGCCAGCACTGGGACCGGTTTTAAAGAGCAGTACTTC. Encoded protein: CASTGTGFKEQYF. The genes are TRBV28 and TRBJ2-7, with D possibly called TRBD1 or TRBD2 (5 bases each). The CDR3 extends over 13 amino acids. Germline V gene data show CDR1 as MDHEN and CDR2 as SYDVKM. V was clipped by 7 bases and J by 7 bases, with 17 bases between them.

The chain links TRBV27 to TRBJ2-5, with a possible D match to TRBD1 (6 bases). The CDR3 totals 16 residues. V lost 2 bases to trimming and J lost 1 base, with 14 bases between them. Per germline, CDR1 MNHEY and CDR2 SMNVEV (reference sequence). The CDR3 loop is CASSLGGPGPQETQYF. CDR3 DNA sequence: TGTGCCAGCAGTTTAGGGGGCCCCGGCCCCCAAGAGACCCAGTACTTC.

This clone has just one count. The rearrangement joins TRBV6-5 to TRBJ1-2; D gene ambiguous. The CDR3 has 13 amino acids. Germline V gene data show CDR1 as MNHEY and CDR2 as SVGAGI. Trimming shortened V by 2 bases and J by 6 bases, and 10 bases separated the two germline ends. CDR3 sequence: CASSYRAGDGYTF. In nucleotides, the CDR3 is TGTGCCAGCAGTTACAGGGCAGGCGATGGCTACACCTTC.

The chain joins TRBV5-1 to TRBJ2-7; D is perhaps TRBD1 (6 bases). The CDR3 covers 14 residues. Deletions cut 1 base from V and 3 bases from J, with 11 bases between. Looked up from germline, CDR1 is SGHRS and CDR2 is YFSETQ. The CDR3 here is CASSLMAGDYEQYF. The CDR3, as DNA: TGCGCCAGCAGCTTGATGGCAGGGGACTACGAGCAGTACTTC. The whole variable domain, filled in from reference TRBV5-1 and TRBJ2-7, reads KAGVTQTPRYLIKTRGQQVTLSCSPISGHRSVSWYQQTPGQGLQFLFEYFSETQRNKGNFPGRFSGRQFSNSRSEMNVSTLELGDSALYLCASSLMAGDYEQYFGPGTRLTVT.

The CDR3 loop reads CASSSRDRTDTQYF. The CDR3 DNA follows: TGTGCCAGCAGTAGCCGGGACAGGACAGATACGCAGTATTTT. The V call is TRBV7-9, the J call TRBJ2-3; 8 nucleotides align to TRBD1. CDR1 is SEHNR, CDR2 FQNEAQ, per germline (reference sequence). CDR3 length: 14 residues. Trimming cost V 6 bases and J 3 bases; bases outside gene matches: 5.

V and J are TRBV6-5 and TRBJ2-2; maybe TRBD1 (5 bases). The ends were cut back, 4 bases at V and 7 bases at J, with 13 bases in the middle. This CDR3 contains 14 residues. Per the germline V gene, CDR1 is MNHEY and CDR2 is SVGAGI. The CDR3 DNA is TGTGCCAGCAGTTTGCAGGGTATGGGCGGGGAGCTGTTTTTT. Translated, it gives CASSLQGMGGELFF.

CDR3 protein: CASSFRGRGGYTF. The CDR3 DNA follows: TGTGCCAGCAGTTTCAGGGGGCGAGGAGGCTACACCTTC. The V call is TRBV28, the J call TRBJ1-2; 8 nucleotides match TRBD1. J lost 8 bases, V lost 3 bases, and 5 bases had no gene match. Germline CDR1 is MDHEN and CDR2 is SYDVKM. CDR3 size: 13 residues.

The rearrangement joins TRBV5-4 to TRBJ2-5; D is uncertain. Germline-derived CDR1 and CDR2 are SGHNT and YYREEE (reference sequence). V was trimmed by 4 bases and J by 2 bases, leaving 3 bases between them. There are 11 residues in the CDR3. The DNA of the CDR3 is TGTGCCAGCAGCGGACAAGAGACCCAGTACTTC. Protein: CASSGQETQYF.

The rearrangement uses TRBV3-1 (or the pseudogene TRBV3-2) and TRBJ2-3, with TRBD2 matching 7 bases. V trimming: 1 base; J trimming: 1 base; junction bases outside the gene matches: 2. The CDR3 covers 15 residues. In germline, CDR1 is LGHDT, CDR2 YNNKEL (reference sequence). The CDR3 DNA is TGTGCCAGCAGCCAAGTCGCGGGGGGCACAGATACGCAGTATTTT. This sequence encodes CASSQVAGGTDTQYF.

The CDR3 region has the DNA TGTGCCAGCAGCCTAAAGGGGCCTAACCAGCTCCACTTT. This encodes CASSLKGPNQLHF. The chain joins TRBV7-2 to TRBJ1-6; perhaps TRBD1 as D (5 bases). The CDR3 has 13 residues. Germline V gene data show CDR1 as SGHTA and CDR2 as FQGNSA. Deletions cut 5 bases from V and 16 bases from J, with 18 bases between.

This clone was seen just once. The chain employs TRBV3-1 (or the pseudogene TRBV3-2) and TRBJ2-2; possible D gene TRBD2, 6 bases. The CDR3 runs to 15 residues. V lost 7 bases to trimming and J lost 4 bases, with 16 bases between them. Germline V lookup: CDR1 LGHDT, CDR2 YNNKEL (reference sequence). As DNA, the CDR3 is TGTGCCAGCACCGAGGGAGGCAGGAGCACCGGGGAGCTGTTTTTT. It encodes CASTEGGRSTGELFF.

In this sample, this clone turned up once. The chain carries TRBV5-1 and TRBJ1-5; TRBD1 matches at 8 bases. The CDR3 sequence is 14 residues long. CDR1 and CDR2 from the germline V gene are SGHRS and YFSETQ. V was clipped by 4 bases and J by 6 bases; unmatched bases: 6. CDR3 DNA: TGCGCCAGCAGCGACGGACAGGGCAGTCAGCCCCAGCATTTT. Translating gives CASSDGQGSQPQHF.

The chain has TRBV4-2 and TRBJ1-4; a weak D match, TRBD1 (5 bases). This CDR3 is built from 14 residues. V lost 1 base to trimming and J lost 8 bases, with 11 bases between them. CDR1 is LGHNA and CDR2 is YNFKEQ in the germline V gene. The CDR3 region has the DNA TGTGCCAGCAGCCAAGCCGGGGCGTGGGAAAAACTGTTTTTT. Its translation: CASSQAGAWEKLFF.

This clone was picked up a small number of times. V and J are TRBV5-1 and TRBJ2-7; TRBD1 aligns across 10 bases. Germline V gene lookup returns CDR1 SGHRS and CDR2 YFSETQ. V lost 4 bases and J lost 4; bases outside the gene matches: 5. The CDR3 spans 14 residues. The CDR3 DNA reads TGCGCCAGCAGCGTCAGGACAGGGGGATACGAGCAGTACTTC. Translating gives CASSVRTGGYEQYF.